Below are 13 T cell receptor beta chains sequenced from a single sample in a study of identical twins. TCRdb reanalysed the 5' RACE reads using MiXCR and keeps one entry per CDR3 protein. The sample shows fewer than 350,000 distinct CDR3 sequences, more than 6.5% of them seen only once. This sample was shared with a second study, whose subject was yellow fever vaccine responses in identical twins.

Sequenced sample: memory (CD45RO+) T cells sorted from blood. The receptor set was obtained from a woman aged 18-30 years in good health.

This clonotype appeared many times. The rearrangement uses TRBV10-3 and TRBJ2-1; D perhaps matches TRBD1 (5 bases). CDR3 length: 14 residues. Trimming took off 0 bases at V and 8 bases at J, with 11 bases between the two ends. The V gene's germline CDR1 is ENHRY and CDR2 SYGVKD. The CDR3: CAISESGRVDEQFF. The CDR3 region has the DNA TGTGCCATCAGTGAGTCGGGCAGGGTGGATGAGCAGTTCTTC.

This rearrangement joins TRBV2 to TRBJ2-2; D is perhaps TRBD2 (6 bases). CDR3 length: 13 residues. Germline CDR1 SNHLY, CDR2 FYNNEI. Trimming took off 6 bases at V and 4 bases at J, with 9 bases between the two ends. The CDR3 protein is CASRTSPTGELFF. The CDR3 DNA follows: TGTGCCAGCAGGACTAGTCCCACCGGGGAGCTGTTTTTT.

This clonotype was seen more than once but under ten times. The V and J genes are TRBV6-5 and TRBJ2-2; D not certain. CDR1 MNHEY and CDR2 SVGAGI come from the germline V gene. The CDR3 has 12 residues. V lost 6 bases to trimming and J lost 6 bases, with 8 bases between them. The DNA of the CDR3 is TGTGCCAGCAGCCCATCGGCCGGGGAGCTGTTTTTT. Translation gives CASSPSAGELFF.

This chain links TRBV2 with TRBJ2-1, with a weak D call TRBD2 (6 bases). Germline V gene lookup returns CDR1 SNHLY and CDR2 FYNNEI. This CDR3 comprises 15 residues. Trimming stripped 7 bases from V and 4 bases from J, with 17 bases between. The DNA of the CDR3 is TGTGCCAGCATCCGTGCGGGACTCGGTTACAATGAGCAGTTCTTC. As protein: CASIRAGLGYNEQFF.

This clonotype was seen a handful of times. V gene TRBV11-2 combines with J gene TRBJ2-1; the D gene is possibly TRBD2 (5 bases). Trimming left V 1 base short and J 10 bases short, with 8 bases between. Germline assignment: CDR1 SGHAT and CDR2 FQNNGV. This CDR3 is built from 12 residues. DNA of the CDR3: TGTGCCAGCAGCTTAGCGGGGTTAGAGCAGTTCTTC. Translating gives CASSLAGLEQFF.

This clonotype was detected many times. V gene TRBV29-1 combines with J gene TRBJ1-2; D gene ambiguous. Germline-derived CDR1 and CDR2 are SQVTM and ANQGSEA. There are 11 residues in the CDR3. V lost 6 bases and J lost 2, with 7 bases in between. The CDR3 sequence is CSVTENYGYTF. As DNA, the CDR3 is TGCAGCGTCACAGAGAACTATGGCTACACCTTC.

This clonotype was seen at least ten times. The chain combines TRBV12-3 or TRBV12-4 with TRBJ2-7, with D possibly TRBD1 on 6 matching bases. Trimming stripped 8 bases from V and 6 bases from J, with 17 bases between. The CDR3 length is 13 residues. This CDR3 reads CASQQGRNSEQYV. The CDR3 nucleotides are TGTGCCAGCCAACAGGGAAGGAACTCCGAGCAGTACGTC.

This clonotype has only a few counts. This chain connects TRBV4-2 to TRBJ2-1, with a tentative D call TRBD2 (5 bases). CDR3 length: 17 amino acids. The ends were cut back, 0 bases at V and 0 bases at J, with 12 bases in the middle. Germline CDR1 LGHNA, CDR2 YNFKEQ. Here the CDR3 reads CASSQEGALSSYNEQFF. The DNA for the CDR3 is TGTGCCAGCAGCCAAGAGGGAGCACTGAGCTCCTACAATGAGCAGTTCTTC.

The chain uses TRBV27 and TRBJ1-1, with no clear D. The V end was cut by 4 bases, the J end by 0 bases, with 9 bases between. The V gene's germline CDR1 is MNHEY and CDR2 SMNVEV (reference sequence). CDR3 length: 14 residues. The CDR3 region is CASSYGFMNTEAFF. In DNA form, the CDR3 reads TGTGCCAGCAGTTATGGTTTCATGAACACTGAAGCTTTCTTT.

This clonotype was counted a few times. V usage is TRBV10-2 and J usage is TRBJ2-7; no clear D gene. Trimming removed 6 bases from V and 7 bases from J, with 19 bases in between. There are 14 residues in the CDR3. Germline CDR1 and CDR2: WSHSY and SAAADI. The CDR3 loop reads CASSPATSAREQYV. The CDR3, as DNA: TGCGCCAGCAGCCCGGCGACTTCTGCGAGGGAGCAGTACGTC.

This clonotype was detected a few times. This rearrangement joins TRBV7-9 to TRBJ2-1, with D perhaps TRBD1 or TRBD2 (5 bases each). V lost 1 base to trimming and J lost 8 bases, with 9 bases between them. This CDR3 is 13 amino acids long. Germline values: CDR1 SEHNR, CDR2 FQNEAQ (reference sequence). CDR3 nucleotides: TGTGCCAGCAGCTTAGGAGTGGGGGATGAGCAGTTCTTC. Encoded protein: CASSLGVGDEQFF.

This clonotype has only a few counts. The chain links TRBV19 to TRBJ2-1, with D possibly being TRBD1 (6 bases). This CDR3 spans 14 amino acids. Deletions cut 4 bases from V and 4 bases from J, with 11 bases between. Germline CDR1 LNHDA, CDR2 SQIVND (reference sequence). CDR3 residues: CASSTSQGYNEQFF. CDR3 in DNA: TGTGCCAGTAGTACCTCCCAGGGGTACAATGAGCAGTTCTTC. Complete variable domain (other parts from reference TRBV19 and TRBJ2-1): DGGITQSPKYLFRKEGQNVTLSCEQNLNHDAMYWYRQDPGQGLRLIYYSQIVNDFQKGDIAEGYSVSREKKESFPLTVTSAQKNPTAFYLCASSTSQGYNEQFFGPGTRLTVL.

Notes on this clonotype: This may stem from a read error, because a much larger clone lies one nucleotide away. The conserved closing phenylalanine or tryptophan is absent in this CDR3, likely reflecting a read error. V is TRBV11-2 and J is TRBJ2-3; D may be TRBD1 (6 bases). The CDR3 has 12 amino acids. The V gene lost 5 bases and the J gene lost 7 bases, with 10 bases spanning the gap. Germline CDR1 and CDR2: SGHAT and FQNNGV. CDR3 protein: CASSPTGNTQYI. The CDR3 bases are TGTGCCAGCAGCCCCACAGGGAATACGCAGTATATT.